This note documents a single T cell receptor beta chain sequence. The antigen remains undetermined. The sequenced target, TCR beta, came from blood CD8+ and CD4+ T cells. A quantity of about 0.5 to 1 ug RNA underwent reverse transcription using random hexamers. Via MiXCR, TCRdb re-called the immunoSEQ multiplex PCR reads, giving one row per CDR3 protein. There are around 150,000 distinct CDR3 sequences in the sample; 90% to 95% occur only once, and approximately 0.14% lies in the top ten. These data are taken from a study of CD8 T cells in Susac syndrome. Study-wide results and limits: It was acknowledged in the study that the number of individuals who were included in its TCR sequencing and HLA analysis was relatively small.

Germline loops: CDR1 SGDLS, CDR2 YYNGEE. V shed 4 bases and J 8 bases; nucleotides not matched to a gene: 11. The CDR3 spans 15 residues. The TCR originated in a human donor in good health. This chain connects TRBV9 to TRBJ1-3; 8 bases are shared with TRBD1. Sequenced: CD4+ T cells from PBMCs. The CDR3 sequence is CASSPRQGRGDTIYF. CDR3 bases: TGTGCCAGCAGCCCGCGACAGGGGAGGGGAGACACCATATATTTT.